This TCR beta chain was profiled in a study of T cell responses to AZD1222 COVID-19 vaccine. The V and J ends lost 4 bases and 3 bases respectively, with 9 bases between them. The CDR3 has 13 residues. Germline V lookup: CDR1 SGHNT, CDR2 YENEEA. Some clones are missing from TCRdb's copy, which holds only in-frame ones; the method was immunoSEQ multiplex PCR. The table lists some 120,000 clones, roughly 91% of them singletons. This clone was seen only once. The antigen is undetermined. Study-wide results and caveats: Seropositive at baseline were only a handful of AZD1222 recipients. Donor demographics were predominantly white British with a female majority; clonal diversity may be underestimated. Reportedly, nearly half of unique spike TCRs recognized epitopes outside B.1.351/B.1.1.7 mutations.

V and J are TRBV11-3 and TRBJ1-2, with D perhaps TRBD1 (6 bases). Source: peripheral blood, taken on day 0 of MenACWY control vaccination. The sequence was obtained from an adult in good health. The chain's CDR3 is CASSYTGYYGYTF. The CDR3 DNA follows: TGTGCCAGCAGCTATACAGGGTACTATGGCTACACCTTC. Variable domain in full (rest from reference TRBV11-3 and TRBJ1-2): EAGVVQSPRYKIIEKKQPVAFWCNPISGHNTLYWYLQNLGQGPELLIRYENEEAVDDSQLPKDRFSAERLKGVDSTLKIQPAELGDSAVYLCASSYTGYYGYTFGSGTRLTVV.